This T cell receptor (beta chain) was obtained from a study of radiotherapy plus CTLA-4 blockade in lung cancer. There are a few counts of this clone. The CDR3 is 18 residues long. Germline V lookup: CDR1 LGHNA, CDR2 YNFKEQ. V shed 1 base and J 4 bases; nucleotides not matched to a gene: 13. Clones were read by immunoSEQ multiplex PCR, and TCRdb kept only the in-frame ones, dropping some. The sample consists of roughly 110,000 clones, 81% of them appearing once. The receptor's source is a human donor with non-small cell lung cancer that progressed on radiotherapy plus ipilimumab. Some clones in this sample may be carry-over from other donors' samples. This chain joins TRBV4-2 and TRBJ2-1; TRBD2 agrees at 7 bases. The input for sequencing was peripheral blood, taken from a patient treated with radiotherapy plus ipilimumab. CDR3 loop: CASSQVIMAGVGYNEQFF. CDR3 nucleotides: TGTGCCAGCAGCCAAGTCATAATGGCGGGGGTTGGTTACAATGAGCAGTTCTTC.